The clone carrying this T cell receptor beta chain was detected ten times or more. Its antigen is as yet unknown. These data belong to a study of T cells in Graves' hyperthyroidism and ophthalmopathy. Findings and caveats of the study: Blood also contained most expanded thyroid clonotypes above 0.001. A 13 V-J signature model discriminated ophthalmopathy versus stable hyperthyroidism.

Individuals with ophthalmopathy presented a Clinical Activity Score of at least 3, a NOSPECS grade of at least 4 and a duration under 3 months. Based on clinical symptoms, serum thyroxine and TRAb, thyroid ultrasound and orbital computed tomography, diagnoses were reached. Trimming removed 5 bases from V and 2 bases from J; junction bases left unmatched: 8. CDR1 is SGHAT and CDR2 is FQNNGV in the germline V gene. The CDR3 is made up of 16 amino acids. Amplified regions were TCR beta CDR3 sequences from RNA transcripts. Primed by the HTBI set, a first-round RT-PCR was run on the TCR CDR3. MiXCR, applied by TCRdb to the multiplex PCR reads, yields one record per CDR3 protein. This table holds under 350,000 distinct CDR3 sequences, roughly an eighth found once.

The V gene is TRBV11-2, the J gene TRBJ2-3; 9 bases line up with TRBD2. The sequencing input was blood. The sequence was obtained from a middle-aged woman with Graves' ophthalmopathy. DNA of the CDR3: TGTGCCAGCAGCCCGCCGACTAGCGGACCCACAGATACGCAGTATTTT. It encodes CASSPPTSGPTDTQYF.